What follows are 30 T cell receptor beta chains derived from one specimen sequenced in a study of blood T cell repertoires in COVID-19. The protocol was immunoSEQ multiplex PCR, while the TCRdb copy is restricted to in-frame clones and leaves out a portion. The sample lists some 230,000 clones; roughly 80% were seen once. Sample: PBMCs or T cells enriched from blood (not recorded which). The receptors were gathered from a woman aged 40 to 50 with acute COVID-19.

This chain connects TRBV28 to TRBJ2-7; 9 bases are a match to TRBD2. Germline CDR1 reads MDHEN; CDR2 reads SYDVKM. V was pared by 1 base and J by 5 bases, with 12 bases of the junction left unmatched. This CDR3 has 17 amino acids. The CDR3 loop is CASSLSPGSGRWDEQYF. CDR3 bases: TGTGCCAGCAGTTTATCGCCCGGTAGCGGGAGATGGGACGAGCAGTACTTC.

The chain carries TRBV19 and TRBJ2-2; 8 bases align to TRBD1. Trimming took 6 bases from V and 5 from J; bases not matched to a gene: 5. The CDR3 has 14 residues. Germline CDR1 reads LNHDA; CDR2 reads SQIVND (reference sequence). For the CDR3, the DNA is TGTGCCAGTAGAGACAGGGGACGAACCGGGGAGCTGTTTTTT. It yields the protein CASRDRGRTGELFF.

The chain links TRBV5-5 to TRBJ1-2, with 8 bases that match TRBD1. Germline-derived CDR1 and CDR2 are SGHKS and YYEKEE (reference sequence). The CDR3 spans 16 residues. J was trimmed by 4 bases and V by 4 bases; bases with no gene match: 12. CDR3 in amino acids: CASSGTGQANRYGYTF. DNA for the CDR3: TGTGCCAGCAGCGGAACGGGACAGGCGAACCGCTATGGCTACACCTTC.

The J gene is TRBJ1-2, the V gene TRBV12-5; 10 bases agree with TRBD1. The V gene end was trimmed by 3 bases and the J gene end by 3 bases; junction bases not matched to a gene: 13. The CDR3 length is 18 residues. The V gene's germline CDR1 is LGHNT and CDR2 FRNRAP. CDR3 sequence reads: CASGFIPGTGEGDYGYTF. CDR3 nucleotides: TGTGCTAGTGGTTTTATTCCCGGGACAGGGGAGGGGGACTATGGCTACACCTTC. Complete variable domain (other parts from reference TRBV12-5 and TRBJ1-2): DARVTQTPRHKVTEMGQEVTMRCQPILGHNTVFWYRQTMMQGLELLAYFRNRAPLDDSGMPKDRFSAEMPDATLATLKIQPSEPRDSAVYFCASGFIPGTGEGDYGYTFGSGTRLTVV.

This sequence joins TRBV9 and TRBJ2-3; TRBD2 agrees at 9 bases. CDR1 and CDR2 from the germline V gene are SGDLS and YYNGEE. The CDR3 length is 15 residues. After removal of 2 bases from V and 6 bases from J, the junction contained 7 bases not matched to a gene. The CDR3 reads CASSVLGGGADTQYF. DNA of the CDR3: TGTGCCAGCAGCGTCCTGGGCGGGGGGGCGGATACGCAGTATTTT.

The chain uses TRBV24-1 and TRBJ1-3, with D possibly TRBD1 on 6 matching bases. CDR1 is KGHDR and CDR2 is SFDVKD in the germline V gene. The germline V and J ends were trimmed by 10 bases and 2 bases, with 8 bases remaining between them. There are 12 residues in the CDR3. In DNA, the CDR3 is TGTGCCACTCAGGGGCCTGGAAACACCATATATTTT. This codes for CATQGPGNTIYF.

CDR3 region: CASSLNSGNTIYF. The CDR3 DNA reads TGTGCCAGCAGCCTAAACTCTGGAAACACCATATATTTT. The rearrangement joins TRBV7-8 to TRBJ1-3; D gene ambiguous. This CDR3 is built from 13 residues. Germline V gives CDR1 SGHVS, CDR2 FQNEAQ. V was cut by 5 bases and J by 0 bases, with 5 bases left in between. Filled out from reference TRBV7-8 and TRBJ1-3, the complete variable domain reads GAGVSQSPRYKVAKRGQDVALRCDPISGHVSLFWYQQALGQGPEFLTYFQNEAQLDKSGLPSDRFFAERPEGSVSTLKIQRTQQEDSAVYLCASSLNSGNTIYFGEGSWLTVV.

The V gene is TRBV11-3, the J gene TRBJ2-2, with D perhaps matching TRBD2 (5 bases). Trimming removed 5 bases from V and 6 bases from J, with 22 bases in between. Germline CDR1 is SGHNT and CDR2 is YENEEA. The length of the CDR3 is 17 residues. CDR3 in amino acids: CASSPHSPDLGAGELFF. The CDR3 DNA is TGTGCCAGCAGCCCCCATTCCCCCGACCTCGGGGCCGGGGAGCTGTTTTTT.

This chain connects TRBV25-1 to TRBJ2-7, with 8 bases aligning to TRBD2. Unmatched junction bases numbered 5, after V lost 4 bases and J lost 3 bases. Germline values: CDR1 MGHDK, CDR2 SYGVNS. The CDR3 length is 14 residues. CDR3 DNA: TGTGCCAGCAGTGCGGGACTAGATAGCTACGAGCAGTACTTC. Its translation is CASSAGLDSYEQYF.

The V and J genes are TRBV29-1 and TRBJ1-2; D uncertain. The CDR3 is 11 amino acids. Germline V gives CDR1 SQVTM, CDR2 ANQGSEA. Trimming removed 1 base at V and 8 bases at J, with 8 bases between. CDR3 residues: CSVEVTDGYTF. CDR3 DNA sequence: TGCAGCGTTGAAGTAACAGACGGCTACACCTTC.

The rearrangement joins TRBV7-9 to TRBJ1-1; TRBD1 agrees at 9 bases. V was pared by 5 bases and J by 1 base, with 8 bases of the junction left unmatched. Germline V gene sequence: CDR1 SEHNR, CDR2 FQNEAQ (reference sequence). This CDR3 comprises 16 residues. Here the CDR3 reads CASSHGTGLGNTEAFF. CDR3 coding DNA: TGTGCCAGCAGCCACGGGACAGGGCTCGGGAACACTGAAGCTTTCTTT.

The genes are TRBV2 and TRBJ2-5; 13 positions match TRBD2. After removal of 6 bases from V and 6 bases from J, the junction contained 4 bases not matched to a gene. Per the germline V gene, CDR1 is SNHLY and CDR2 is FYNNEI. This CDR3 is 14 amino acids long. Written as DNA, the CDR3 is TGTGCCAGCAGGCCAGGGACTAGCGGGAAGACCCAGTACTTC. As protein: CASRPGTSGKTQYF.

The CDR3 here is CASSGGTGVYGYTF. As DNA, the CDR3 is TGTGCCAGCAGCGGGGGGACAGGGGTTTACGGCTACACCTTC. The chain links TRBV5-4 to TRBJ1-2; TRBD1 matches 10 bases. The V and J ends lost 4 bases and 8 bases, in that order; junction bases with no gene match: 8. Germline V CDR1 and CDR2: SGHNT, YYREEE (reference sequence). The CDR3 is 14 amino acids.

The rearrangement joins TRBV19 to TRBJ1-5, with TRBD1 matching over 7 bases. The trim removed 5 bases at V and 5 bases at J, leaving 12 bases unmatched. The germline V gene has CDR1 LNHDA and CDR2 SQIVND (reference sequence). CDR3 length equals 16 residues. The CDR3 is CASSDHRGPADQPQHF. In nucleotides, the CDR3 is TGTGCCAGTAGTGACCACAGGGGACCGGCAGATCAGCCCCAGCATTTT.

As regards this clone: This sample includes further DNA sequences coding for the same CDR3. CDR3 nucleotide sequence: TGTGCCAGTAGTATAGGACAGGGGAAAGGAACAGATACGCAGTATTTT. It yields the protein CASSIGQGKGTDTQYF. The V gene is TRBV19, the J gene TRBJ2-3, with 8 bases aligning to TRBD1. The V gene end was trimmed by 1 base and the J gene end by 3 bases; junction bases not matched to a gene: 6. Per the germline V gene, CDR1 is LNHDA and CDR2 is SQIVND (reference sequence). The CDR3 has 16 residues.

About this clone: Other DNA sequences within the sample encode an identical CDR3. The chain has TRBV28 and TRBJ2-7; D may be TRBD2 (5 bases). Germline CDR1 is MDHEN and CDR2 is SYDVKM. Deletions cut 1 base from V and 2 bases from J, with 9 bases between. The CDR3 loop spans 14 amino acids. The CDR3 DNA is TGTGCCAGCAGTTTATCCCGGGGAACCTACGAGCAGTACTTC. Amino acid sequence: CASSLSRGTYEQYF.

CDR3 protein: CASSEDRGTNEKLFF. CDR3 nucleotide sequence: TGTGCCAGCAGTGAGGATAGGGGGACTAATGAAAAACTGTTTTTT. This rearrangement joins TRBV2 to TRBJ1-4, with D possibly being TRBD1 (6 bases). The CDR3 has 15 amino acids. CDR1 SNHLY and CDR2 FYNNEI come from the germline V gene. The V end was cut by 3 bases, the J end by 2 bases, with 10 bases between.

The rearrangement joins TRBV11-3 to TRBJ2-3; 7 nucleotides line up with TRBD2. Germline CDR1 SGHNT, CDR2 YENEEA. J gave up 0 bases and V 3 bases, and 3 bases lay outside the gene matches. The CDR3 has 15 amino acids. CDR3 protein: CASSLGGTSTDTQYF. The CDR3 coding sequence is TGTGCCAGCAGCTTGGGGGGGACTAGCACAGATACGCAGTATTTT.

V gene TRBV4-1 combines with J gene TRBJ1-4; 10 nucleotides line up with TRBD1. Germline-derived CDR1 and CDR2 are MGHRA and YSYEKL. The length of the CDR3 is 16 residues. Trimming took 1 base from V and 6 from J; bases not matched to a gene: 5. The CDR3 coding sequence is TGCGCCAGCAGCCAAGTCGAGACAGGGGGCTATGAAAAACTGTTTTTT. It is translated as CASSQVETGGYEKLFF.

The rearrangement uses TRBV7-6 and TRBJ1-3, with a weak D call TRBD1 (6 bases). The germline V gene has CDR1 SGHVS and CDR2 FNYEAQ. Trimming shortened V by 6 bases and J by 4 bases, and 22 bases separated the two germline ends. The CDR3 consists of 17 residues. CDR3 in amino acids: CASSNGRRDTEGNTIYF. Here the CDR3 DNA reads TGTGCCAGCAGTAACGGTCGCCGGGACACGGAAGGAAACACCATATATTTT.

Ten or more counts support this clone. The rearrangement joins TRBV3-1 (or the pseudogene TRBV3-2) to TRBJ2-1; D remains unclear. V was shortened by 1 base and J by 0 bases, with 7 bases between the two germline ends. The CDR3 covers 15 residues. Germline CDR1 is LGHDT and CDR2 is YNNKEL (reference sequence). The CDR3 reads CASSQGPGSYNEQFF. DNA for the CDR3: TGTGCCAGCAGCCAAGGGCCGGGCTCCTACAATGAGCAGTTCTTC.

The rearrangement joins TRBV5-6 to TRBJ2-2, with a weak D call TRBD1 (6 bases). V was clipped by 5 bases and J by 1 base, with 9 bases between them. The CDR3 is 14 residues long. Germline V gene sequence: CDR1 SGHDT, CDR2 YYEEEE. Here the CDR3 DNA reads TGTGCCAGCAGGCCGGGACAGAACACCGGGGAGCTGTTTTTT. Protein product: CASRPGQNTGELFF.

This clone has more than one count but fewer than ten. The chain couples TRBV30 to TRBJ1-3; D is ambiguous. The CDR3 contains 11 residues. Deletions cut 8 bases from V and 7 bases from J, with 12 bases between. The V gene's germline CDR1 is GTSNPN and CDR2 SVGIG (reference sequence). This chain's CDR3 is CAGHRSNTIYF. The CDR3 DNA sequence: TGTGCCGGCCATAGGAGCAACACCATATATTTT.

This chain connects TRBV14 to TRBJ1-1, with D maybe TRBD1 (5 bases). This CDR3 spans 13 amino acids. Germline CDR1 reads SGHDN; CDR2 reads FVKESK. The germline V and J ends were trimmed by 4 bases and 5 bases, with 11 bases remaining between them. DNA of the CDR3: TGTGCCAGCAGCCCGACAGCAACAACTGAAGCTTTCTTT. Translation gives CASSPTATTEAFF.

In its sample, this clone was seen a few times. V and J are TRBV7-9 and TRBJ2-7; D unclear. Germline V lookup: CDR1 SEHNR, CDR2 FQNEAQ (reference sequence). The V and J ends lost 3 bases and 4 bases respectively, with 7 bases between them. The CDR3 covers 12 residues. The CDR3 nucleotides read TGTGCCAGCAGCTTGTACGGGTACGAGCAGTACTTC. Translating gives CASSLYGYEQYF.

The CDR3 DNA reads as TGTGCCATCAGTGAGACCCGGGGGGGGCAGCCCCAGCATTTT. It is translated as CAISETRGGQPQHF. The chain links TRBV10-3 to TRBJ1-5, with D perhaps TRBD1 (5 bases). CDR1 is ENHRY and CDR2 is SYGVKD in the germline V gene. The germline V and J ends were trimmed by 2 bases and 7 bases, with 12 bases remaining between them. The CDR3 loop spans 14 amino acids.

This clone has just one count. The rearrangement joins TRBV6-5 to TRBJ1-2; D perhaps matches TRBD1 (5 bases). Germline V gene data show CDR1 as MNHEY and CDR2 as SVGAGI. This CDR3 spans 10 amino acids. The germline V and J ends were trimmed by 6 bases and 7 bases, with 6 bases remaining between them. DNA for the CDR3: TGTGCCAGCAGGGGGCGTGGCTACACCTTC. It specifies CASRGRGYTF.

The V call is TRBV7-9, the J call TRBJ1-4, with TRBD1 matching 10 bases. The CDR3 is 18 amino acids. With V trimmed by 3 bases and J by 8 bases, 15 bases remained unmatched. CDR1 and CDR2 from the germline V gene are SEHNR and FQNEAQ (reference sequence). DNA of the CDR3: TGTGCCAGCAGCTTTGGGGACAGGGGCCACTCAGGAGGGGAAAAACTGTTTTTT. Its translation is CASSFGDRGHSGGEKLFF. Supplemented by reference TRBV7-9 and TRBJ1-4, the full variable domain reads DTGVSQNPRHKITKRGQNVTFRCDPISEHNRLYWYRQTLGQGPEFLTYFQNEAQLEKSRLLSDRFSAERPKGSFSTLEIQRTEQGDSAMYLCASSFGDRGHSGGEKLFFGSGTQLSVL.

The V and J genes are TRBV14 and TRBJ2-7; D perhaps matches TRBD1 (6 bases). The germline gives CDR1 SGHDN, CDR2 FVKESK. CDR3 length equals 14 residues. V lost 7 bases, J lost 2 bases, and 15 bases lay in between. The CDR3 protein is CASNRRGLPYEQYF. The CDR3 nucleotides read TGTGCCAGCAACCGCAGGGGCTTACCCTACGAGCAGTACTTC.

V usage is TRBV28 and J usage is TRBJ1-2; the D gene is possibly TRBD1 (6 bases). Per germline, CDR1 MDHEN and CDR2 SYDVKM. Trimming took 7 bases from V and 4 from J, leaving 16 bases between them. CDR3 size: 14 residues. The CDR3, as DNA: TGTGCCAGCACCTCCCCAGGGGCTTTCTATGGCTACACCTTC. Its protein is CASTSPGAFYGYTF.